One T cell receptor (beta chain) is described in this entry. The table came from immunoSEQ multiplex PCR; TCRdb's copy has only in-frame clones and leaves some out. This table has approximately 100,000 clones, roughly nine tenths appearing once. This CDR3 is 16 amino acids long. Germline loops: CDR1 MNHNY, CDR2 SVGAGI (reference sequence). Trimming took 2 bases from V and 5 from J; bases not matched to a gene: 10. This specimen comes from a study of blood T cell repertoires in COVID-19. Sample: peripheral blood. The chain combines TRBV6-6 with TRBJ2-5; 8 bases match TRBD2. The TCR comes from a woman of 80 years or more with acute or convalescent COVID-19. The CDR3 is CASSYPLRTSKETQYF. The CDR3 bases are TGTGCCAGCAGTTACCCTCTCCGGACTAGCAAGGAGACCCAGTACTTC.